Presented here are 29 T cell receptor beta chains from one specimen sequenced in a study of blood T cells in healthy people across ages. A second roughly 7 to 12 cycle PCR used barcoded and J-beta primers. From the 5' RACE reads, TCRdb called clonotypes with MiXCR, one entry per CDR3 protein. The table records 630,000 or so distinct CDR3 sequences, roughly 31% of them present only once. Sequencing was performed on blood. Every receptor here comes from a woman older than 75 in good health.

This clonotype was seen at least ten times. V and J are TRBV5-1 and TRBJ2-3, with 9 bases that match TRBD2. Germline lookup yields CDR1 SGHRS and CDR2 YFSETQ. The trim removed 0 bases at V and 2 bases at J, leaving 7 bases unmatched. The CDR3 is 17 residues long. In nucleotides, the CDR3 is TGCGCCAGCAGCTTGGCGGTGCGGGGGGGCAACACAGATACGCAGTATTTT. As protein: CASSLAVRGGNTDTQYF.

A few counts support this clonotype. This sequence may be a read error, since a much larger clone differs from it by one base. This rearrangement joins TRBV20-1 to TRBJ2-3; 7 nucleotides line up with TRBD1. The CDR3 is made up of 16 amino acids. CDR1 and CDR2 from the germline V gene are DFQATT and SNEGSKA (reference sequence). The CDR3 bases are TGCAGTGTTAGATCCCACCGGGACAGCAGCACAGATACGCAGTATTTT. Its protein product is CSVRSHRDSSTDTQYF.

This clonotype has more than one count but fewer than ten. V usage is TRBV19 and J usage is TRBJ2-1; 8 bases agree with TRBD1. The J call may not be correct, given that the DNA end is closer to TRBJ2-7. The CDR3 length is 17 residues. Germline-derived CDR1 and CDR2 are LNHDA and SQIVND (reference sequence). The CDR3 here is CASRSRAGQATYNEQYF. CDR3 coding DNA: TGTGCCAGTAGATCCCGCGCGGGACAGGCGACTTACAATGAGCAGTACTTC.

As concerns this clonotype: A much larger clone differs by one base, so this may be a read error. The chain links TRBV6-5 to TRBJ2-7; 8 bases line up with TRBD1. V shed 7 bases, J shed 7 bases, and the junction held 18 bases outside the gene matches. Germline V gene lookup returns CDR1 MNHEY and CDR2 SVGAGI. The CDR3 runs to 16 residues. This CDR3 is CASNTPPGQGWQEQYF. Here the CDR3 DNA reads TGTGCCAGCAATACTCCCCCAGGACAGGGATGGCAAGAGCAGTACTTC.

V and J are TRBV11-1 and TRBJ1-1; no reliable D call. CDR1 is SGHAT and CDR2 is FQDESV in the germline V gene (reference sequence). The CDR3 runs 13 residues. Deletions cut 5 bases from V and 4 bases from J, with 11 bases between. CDR3 in amino acids: CASSQRLATEAFF. CDR3 nucleotide sequence: TGTGCCAGCAGCCAACGGTTAGCCACTGAAGCTTTCTTT. Variable domain in full (rest from reference TRBV11-1 and TRBJ1-1): EAEVAQSPRYKITEKSQAVAFWCDPISGHATLYWYRQILGQGPELLVQFQDESVVDDSQLPKDRFSAERLKGVDSTLKIQPAELGDSAMYLCASSQRLATEAFFGQGTRLTVV.

For this clonotype: At one of its ends the junction is not consistent with the germline gene, which may arise from a read error. The chain carries TRBV7-2 and TRBJ2-1; TRBD2 agrees at 9 bases. This CDR3 spans 14 amino acids. CDR1 and CDR2 (germline): SGHTA, FQGNSA. As DNA, the CDR3 is TGTGCCGGCAGCTCAGCGCGAGAGCGGGGGGTGTGGTTCTTC. This sequence encodes CAGSSARERGVWFF.

This clonotype was counted only a few times. A much more abundant neighbour one base away suggests this may be a read error. V gene TRBV27 combines with J gene TRBJ2-7; the D is unclear. Germline V CDR1 and CDR2: MNHEY, SMNVEV (reference sequence). V dropped 5 bases and J dropped 2 bases, with 13 bases sitting between them. This CDR3 contains 14 residues. The CDR3 DNA follows: TGTGCCAGCAGTCTCTCCAACGGGCCCTACGAGCAGTACTTC. Translation gives CASSLSNGPYEQYF.

A word on this clonotype: At one end the junction does not follow the germline gene, possibly because of a read error. The rearrangement joins TRBV12-3 or TRBV12-4 to TRBJ1-3, with 9 positions matching TRBD1. CDR3 size: 15 residues. The CDR3, as DNA: TGTGCCAGCAGCTATGACAGGGGGGCTGGAAACACCACATATTTT. It codes for CASSYDRGAGNTTYF.

In its sample, this clonotype was seen many times. The chain recombines TRBV18 with TRBJ2-4; D might be TRBD1 (5 bases). The CDR3 is 13 residues long. V lost 4 bases and J 4 bases, leaving 8 bases between the germline ends. The germline CDR1 and CDR2 sequences are KGHSH and LQKENI. The CDR3 sequence is CASSLTEKNIQYF. DNA for the CDR3: TGTGCCAGCTCACTGACAGAAAAAAACATTCAGTACTTC.

This chain uses TRBV6-4 with TRBJ1-1, with D possibly matching TRBD1 (6 bases). Per germline, CDR1 MRHNA and CDR2 SNTAGT. Trimming pared 11 bases from V and 7 bases from J, leaving 17 bases between. The CDR3 runs to 12 residues. This CDR3 is CAAWGQLDEAFF. DNA of the CDR3: TGTGCCGCCTGGGGACAACTCGATGAAGCTTTCTTT.

The rearrangement joins TRBV20-1 to TRBJ2-1, with TRBD2 matching 9 bases. The J call is uncertain, as TRBJ2-7 better fits the DNA end. The germline CDR1 and CDR2 sequences are DFQATT and SNEGSKA (reference sequence). The CDR3 extends over 16 amino acids. CDR3 in amino acids: CSASPQRGVSYNEQYF. The DNA for the CDR3 is TGCAGTGCTAGCCCGCAGCGGGGGGTCTCCTACAATGAGCAGTACTTC.

V gene TRBV11-3 combines with J gene TRBJ2-7; D gene ambiguous. The germline V gene encodes CDR1 SGHNT and CDR2 YENEEA. Trimming removed 1 base at V and 0 bases at J, with 13 bases between. The CDR3 sequence is 16 residues long. The CDR3 sequence: CASSLGDEVSSYEQYF. The CDR3 bases are TGTGCCAGCAGCTTAGGCGATGAGGTGAGCTCCTACGAGCAGTACTTC.

The V and J genes are TRBV20-1 and TRBJ2-3; D remains unclear. There are 15 residues in the CDR3. Trimming took 1 base from V and 0 from J, leaving 11 bases between them. From germline, CDR1 is DFQATT and CDR2 SNEGSKA (reference sequence). The CDR3: CSARADLLSTDTQYF. As DNA, the CDR3 is TGCAGTGCTAGAGCGGATTTACTGAGCACAGATACGCAGTATTTT.

This clonotype was observed at least ten times. The chain joins TRBV6-2 or TRBV6-3 to TRBJ2-7; the match to TRBD2 covers 7 bases. The length of the CDR3 is 15 residues. Germline V gives CDR1 MNHEY, CDR2 SVGEGT. V lost 7 bases, J lost 3 bases, and 12 bases stayed unmatched. CDR3 DNA: TGTGCCAGCATCCCAAGTGGGGACTACTACTACGAGCAGTACTTC. Translation: CASIPSGDYYYEQYF.

The chain uses TRBV20-1 and TRBJ2-1, with 12 bases aligning to TRBD2. Losses at the gene ends were 6 bases for V and 4 bases for J; bases not matched to a gene: 7. Germline V CDR1 and CDR2: DFQATT, SNEGSKA (reference sequence). This CDR3 is 15 amino acids long. The CDR3 protein is CSAPRLAGAYNEQFF. The CDR3 DNA follows: TGCAGTGCGCCCAGACTAGCGGGGGCTTACAATGAGCAGTTCTTC.

The chain links TRBV15 to TRBJ2-1, with a weak D call TRBD2 (7 bases). There are 16 residues in the CDR3. The ends were cut back, 0 bases at V and 7 bases at J, with 16 bases in the middle. Germline loops: CDR1 LNHNV, CDR2 YYDKDF (reference sequence). The CDR3: CATSRDRLGGGNEQFF. The CDR3 DNA follows: TGTGCCACCAGCAGAGATAGACTAGGGGGAGGGAATGAGCAGTTCTTC.

This clonotype was observed at least ten times. V gene TRBV4-3 combines with J gene TRBJ1-4; no reliable D call. The length of the CDR3 is 15 residues. Deletions cut 8 bases from V and 8 bases from J, with 21 bases between. Germline V gene sequence: CDR1 LGHNA, CDR2 YSLEER. The CDR3 spells CASRPGDSSWEKLFF. The CDR3 coding sequence is TGCGCCAGCCGACCTGGCGATTCATCTTGGGAAAAACTGTTTTTT.

The chain carries TRBV7-9 and TRBJ1-4; 9 nucleotides line up with TRBD1. The CDR3 spans 16 residues. The V gene end was trimmed by 3 bases and the J gene end by 4 bases; junction bases not matched to a gene: 6. Germline V lookup: CDR1 SEHNR, CDR2 FQNEAQ (reference sequence). CDR3 bases: TGTGCCAGCAGCTTGGGACAGGGAGGACTTAATGAAAAACTGTTTTTT. This codes for CASSLGQGGLNEKLFF.

This chain connects TRBV11-2 to TRBJ1-1; TRBD1 matches at 8 bases. The V segment lost 4 bases and the J segment 6 bases; nucleotides outside the gene matches: 13. This CDR3 has 16 amino acids. Germline CDR1 SGHAT, CDR2 FQNNGV. CDR3 nucleotides: TGTGCCAGCAGCTCTCTGATCCAGGGGGCAAGCGCTGAAGCTTTCTTT. It codes for CASSSLIQGASAEAFF.

A note on this clonotype: The junction and the germline gene differ at one end; a read error may be behind it. This chain links TRBV6-6 with TRBJ1-4; unclear D gene. Germline loops: CDR1 MNHNY, CDR2 SVGAGI (reference sequence). The CDR3 extends over 13 amino acids. Here the CDR3 reads CASSYRPNENLFF. CDR3 in DNA: TGTGCCAGCAGTTACCGGCCTAATGAAAACCTGTTTTTT.

In this sample, this clonotype turned up many times. Possible read error: a much larger clone is one base away. The J gene is TRBJ2-1, the V gene TRBV7-2; D gene unclear. The DNA end favors TRBJ2-7, so the J call may be wrong. From germline, CDR1 is SGHTA and CDR2 FQGNSA. The CDR3 has 15 amino acids. The CDR3 here is CASSFMGHSYNEQYF. CDR3 sequence (DNA): TGTGCCAGCAGCTTCATGGGTCACTCCTACAATGAGCAGTACTTC.

This chain uses TRBV7-2 with TRBJ2-3; a possible D gene is TRBD2 (5 bases). V dropped 4 bases and J dropped 2 bases, with 13 bases sitting between them. Germline V gene sequence: CDR1 SGHTA, CDR2 FQGNSA. The CDR3 runs to 15 residues. Written as DNA, the CDR3 is TGTGCCAGCAGCTACTCGGGTAGCGTCACAGATACGCAGTATTTT. It encodes CASSYSGSVTDTQYF.

For the CDR3, the DNA is TGTGCCAGCAGCCCCCGACGGGCGAACACCGGGGAGCTGTTTTTT. This codes for CASSPRRANTGELFF. The genes are TRBV11-2 and TRBJ2-2; no firm D call. V lost 5 bases and J lost 0, with 10 bases in between. The CDR3 extends over 15 amino acids. Germline V gives CDR1 SGHAT, CDR2 FQNNGV.

The CDR3 here is CASSSRGGGRHNEQYF. Here the CDR3 DNA reads TGTGCCAGCAGCTCCCGAGGGGGGGGCCGTCACAATGAGCAGTACTTC. This sequence joins TRBV7-9 and TRBJ2-5; D is perhaps TRBD2 (7 bases). The germline V gene has CDR1 SEHNR and CDR2 FQNEAQ (reference sequence). Trimming shortened V by 4 bases and J by 11 bases, and 26 bases separated the two germline ends. The CDR3 loop spans 16 amino acids.

The chain carries TRBV20-1 and TRBJ1-4; weak D call: TRBD1 (6 bases). Trimming stripped 6 bases from V and 6 bases from J, with 14 bases between. The CDR3 consists of 13 residues. Germline loops: CDR1 DFQATT, CDR2 SNEGSKA (reference sequence). This chain's CDR3 is CSAGRGGDEKLFF. The CDR3 DNA follows: TGCAGTGCCGGCAGAGGGGGAGATGAAAAACTGTTTTTT.

This clonotype has a handful of counts. The CDR3 loop reads CASSRRGVDEQFF. The CDR3 coding sequence is TGTGCCAGCAGCCGACGGGGGGTCGATGAGCAGTTCTTC. The chain carries TRBV11-3 and TRBJ2-1; TRBD2 aligns across 7 bases. The germline V gene has CDR1 SGHNT and CDR2 YENEEA. The J segment lost 8 bases and the V segment lost 5 bases, leaving 6 bases of the junction unmatched. This CDR3 has 13 residues.

This clonotype was observed a few times. V gene TRBV6-5 combines with J gene TRBJ1-1; no clear D gene. This CDR3 is built from 18 residues. Germline assignment: CDR1 MNHEY and CDR2 SVGAGI. V dropped 0 bases and J dropped 0 bases, with 17 bases sitting between them. CDR3 nucleotides: TGTGCCAGCAGTTACTCGGTCCCGGGAGGCAGCTTGAACACTGAAGCTTTCTTT. It yields the protein CASSYSVPGGSLNTEAFF.

This clonotype was recorded at least ten times. J is TRBJ2-6 and V is TRBV29-1; D is perhaps TRBD2 (5 bases). CDR3 length: 13 amino acids. With 6 bases removed from V and 1 base from J, the gap between germline ends came to 7 bases. Germline V gene lookup returns CDR1 SQVTM and CDR2 ANQGSEA. The CDR3 DNA reads TGCAGCGTCGGGGTATCTGGGGCCAACGTCCTGACTTTC. Translated: CSVGVSGANVLTF. Together with reference TRBV29-1 and TRBJ2-6, the CDR3 gives the full variable domain: SAVISQKPSRDICQRGTSLTIQCQVDSQVTMMFWYRQQPGQSLTLIATANQGSEATYESGFVIDKFPISRPNLTFSTLTVSNMSPEDSSIYLCSVGVSGANVLTFGAGSRLTVL.

This clonotype was detected only a few times. This clone may be a read error of a much larger clone one base away. The rearrangement links TRBV3-1 to TRBJ2-1; D may be TRBD1 (5 bases). The germline V gene encodes CDR1 LGHDT and CDR2 YNNKEL (reference sequence). CDR3 size: 14 residues. Between the trimmed V and J ends, which lost 5 bases and 6 bases, there was a span of 14 bases. CDR3 loop: CASSGARIGNEQFF. CDR3 coding DNA: TGTGCCAGCAGCGGGGCTAGGATCGGCAATGAGCAGTTCTTC.